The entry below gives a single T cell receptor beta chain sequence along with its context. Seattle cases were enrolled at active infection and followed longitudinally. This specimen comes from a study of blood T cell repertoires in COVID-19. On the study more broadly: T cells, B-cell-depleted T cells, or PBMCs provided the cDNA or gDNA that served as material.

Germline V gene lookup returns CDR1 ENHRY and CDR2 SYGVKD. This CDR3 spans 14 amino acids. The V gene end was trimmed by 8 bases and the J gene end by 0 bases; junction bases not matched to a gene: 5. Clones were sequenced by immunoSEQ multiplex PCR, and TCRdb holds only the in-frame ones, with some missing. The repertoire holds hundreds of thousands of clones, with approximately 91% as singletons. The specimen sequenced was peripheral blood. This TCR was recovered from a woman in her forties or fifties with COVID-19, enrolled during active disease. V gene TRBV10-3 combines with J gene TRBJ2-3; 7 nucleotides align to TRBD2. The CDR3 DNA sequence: TGTGCCATCGGTGCGGGGGTCAGCACAGATACGCAGTATTTT. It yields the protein CAIGAGVSTDTQYF.